The source of this TCR beta chain is a study of T cell responses to AZD1222 COVID-19 vaccine. Study-level results: At baseline, seropositivity was found in only a handful of AZD1222 recipients. Scientists sampled the repertoires only once the peak T cell response had passed. Nearly half of unique spike-specific TCRs reportedly avoided B.1.351 and B.1.1.7 mutated regions.

Generated by immunoSEQ multiplex PCR, the TCRdb table keeps only in-frame clones and is missing some. In the table there are approximately 85,000 clones, 80% to 90% of which are singletons. Worth noting for this clone: Its specificity is unknown.

The ends were cut back, 6 bases at V and 4 bases at J, with 15 bases in the middle. Per germline, CDR1 SNHLY and CDR2 FYNNEI. The CDR3 contains 15 residues. The chain is built from TRBV2 and TRBJ2-2; no clear D gene. The sample consisted of peripheral blood, taken on day 0 of AZD1222 vaccination. The sequence came from an adult in good health. The CDR3 region is CASRLSSPTTGELFF. CDR3 nucleotides: TGTGCCAGCAGGTTGTCGAGCCCAACCACCGGGGAGCTGTTTTTT.